These 32 T cell receptor beta chains share one sample of origin, sequenced in a study of beta chain features in type 1 diabetes. No cognate antigen is known for these TCRs. The study reverse transcribed the entire isolated RNA, so it sequenced expressed TCRB transcripts. Assay used: immunoSEQ multiplex PCR; TCRdb lists only in-frame clones, some missing. Found here are around 650,000 clones, 9.5% to 15% of them singletons; the top ten hold 0.095% to 0.15%. General study results and limits: In all four CD4+ subsets, TCRB CDR3 length was significantly, moderately reduced in type 1 diabetes.

Sequenced sample: naive CD4+ T cells from blood. The receptors stem from a man between 25 and 39 years old with type 1 diabetes.

This clone has just a few counts. The chain combines TRBV5-4 with TRBJ1-2, with D unresolved. Between the trimmed V and J ends, which lost 0 bases and 8 bases, there was a span of 23 bases. CDR3 length equals 17 residues. Germline V lookup: CDR1 SGHNT, CDR2 YYREEE (reference sequence). The CDR3 here is CASSLDLSTPLGTGYTF. DNA for the CDR3: TGTGCCAGCAGCTTGGACTTATCTACTCCCCTAGGAACCGGCTACACCTTC.

This clone was observed a few times. The CDR3 spells CASSLHGEKLFF. Here the CDR3 DNA reads TGCGCCAGCAGCTTACACGGTGAAAAACTGTTTTTT. The V and J genes are TRBV5-1 and TRBJ1-4; no firm D call. V shed 2 bases and J shed 7 bases, with 6 bases lying between them. Germline V lookup: CDR1 SGHRS, CDR2 YFSETQ. The CDR3 contains 12 residues.

Only a few counts were recorded for this clone. The chain employs TRBV7-2 and TRBJ1-2, with 9 positions matching TRBD1. Germline trimming cut 7 bases from V and 1 base from J; bases unmatched to any gene: 10. Looked up from germline, CDR1 is SGHTA and CDR2 is FQGNSA. The CDR3 is made up of 16 amino acids. The CDR3 protein is CASIMGQGTINYGYTF. The CDR3 nucleotides are TGTGCCAGCATCATGGGACAGGGCACGATTAACTATGGCTACACCTTC.

The V call is TRBV9, the J call TRBJ2-5; 12 nucleotides agree with TRBD2. Germline V CDR1 and CDR2: SGDLS, YYNGEE. The CDR3 has 20 amino acids. Trimming removed 4 bases from V and 5 bases from J; junction bases left unmatched: 21. The CDR3 DNA follows: TGTGCCAGCAGCCCTGTTTCCTCCGGGGTGACTAGCGGGGGTTCGGAGACCCAGTACTTC. It encodes CASSPVSSGVTSGGSETQYF. Supplemented by reference TRBV9 and TRBJ2-5, the full variable domain reads DSGVTQTPKHLITATGQRVTLRCSPRSGDLSVYWYQQSLDQGLQFLIQYYNGEERAKGNILERFSAQQFPDLHSELNLSSLELGDSALYFCASSPVSSGVTSGGSETQYFGPGTRLLVL.

The J gene is TRBJ2-6, the V gene TRBV28, with 7 bases aligning to TRBD1. The length of the CDR3 is 19 residues. Germline loops: CDR1 MDHEN, CDR2 SYDVKM. The J segment lost 0 bases and the V segment lost 2 bases, leaving 10 bases of the junction unmatched. CDR3 nucleotide sequence: TGTGCCAGCAGTTTAGGGGTCGGGACAGCTAGCTCTGGGGCCAACGTCCTGACTTTC. This translates into CASSLGVGTASSGANVLTF.

This clone was found a few times. CDR3 coding DNA: TGTGCCAGCAGCCAAATAAAGGCAGGGGGTTACACCGGGGAGCTGTTTTTT. It specifies CASSQIKAGGYTGELFF. The chain combines TRBV14 with TRBJ2-2, with 7 bases matching TRBD1. The CDR3 is 17 amino acids. Germline-derived CDR1 and CDR2 are SGHDN and FVKESK. The trim removed 2 bases at V and 3 bases at J, leaving 9 bases unmatched.

There are a few counts of this clone. CDR3 sequence: CASSVEAGILYGYTF. CDR3 DNA sequence: TGTGCCAGCAGCGTAGAGGCCGGGATCCTTTATGGCTACACCTTC. V is TRBV9 and J is TRBJ1-2; unclear D gene. The CDR3 consists of 15 residues. Germline V gene lookup returns CDR1 SGDLS and CDR2 YYNGEE. V was clipped by 0 bases and J by 5 bases, with 14 bases between them.

The CDR3 sequence: CASSASDRGYTF. The CDR3 nucleotides read TGTGCCAGCAGCGCCTCAGACCGGGGCTACACCTTC. The gene calls are TRBV9 and TRBJ1-2; D call uncertain. Germline CDR1 is SGDLS and CDR2 is YYNGEE. The CDR3 runs to 12 residues. V gave up 3 bases and J gave up 8 bases, with 11 bases separating them.

The genes are TRBV7-8 and TRBJ1-4; 9 nucleotides align to TRBD1. Germline loops: CDR1 SGHVS, CDR2 FQNEAQ. The ends lost 4 bases at V and 5 bases at J; junction bases unmatched: 2. The CDR3 has 14 residues. The CDR3 loop reads CASSSGTGNEKLFF. CDR3 nucleotides: TGTGCCAGCAGCTCGGGGACAGGGAATGAAAAACTGTTTTTT.

The genes are TRBV7-2 and TRBJ2-5; 10 positions agree with TRBD2. With V trimmed by 5 bases and J by 9 bases, 9 bases remained unmatched. This CDR3 is built from 14 residues. CDR1 and CDR2 from the germline V gene are SGHTA and FQGNSA. The chain's CDR3 is CASSVGLAAVPQYF. For the CDR3, the DNA is TGTGCCAGCAGCGTAGGACTAGCGGCAGTCCCCCAGTACTTC.

This clone has only a few counts. The chain has TRBV29-1 and TRBJ2-3; D may correspond to TRBD1 or TRBD2 (5 bases each). Germline V gene lookup returns CDR1 SQVTM and CDR2 ANQGSEA. V dropped 4 bases and J dropped 4 bases, with 9 bases sitting between them. The CDR3 length is 12 residues. CDR3 residues: CSVGRDPDTQYF. The DNA of the CDR3 is TGCAGCGTTGGCAGGGACCCAGATACGCAGTATTTT.

This clone was observed a handful of times. The chain employs TRBV7-3 and TRBJ2-3, with TRBD2 matching 7 bases. Germline lookup yields CDR1 SGHTA and CDR2 FQGTGA. Losses at the gene ends were 4 bases for V and 0 bases for J; bases not matched to a gene: 4. The CDR3 runs to 15 residues. The CDR3 spells CASSSQGGSTDTQYF. In DNA, the CDR3 is TGTGCCAGCAGCTCCCAGGGAGGGAGCACAGATACGCAGTATTTT.

The table lists this clone with a few counts. This chain links TRBV12-5 with TRBJ2-3, with D perhaps matching TRBD2 (6 bases). V gave up 4 bases and J gave up 4 bases, with 21 bases separating them. The CDR3 sequence is 17 residues long. Germline V gene lookup returns CDR1 LGHNT and CDR2 FRNRAP. The CDR3 sequence is CASGSVGASEISDTQYF. The CDR3 DNA is TGTGCTAGTGGTTCTGTAGGGGCTAGCGAGATCTCAGATACGCAGTATTTT.

V is TRBV2 and J is TRBJ2-2; no clear D. The germline gives CDR1 SNHLY, CDR2 FYNNEI. V was trimmed by 6 bases and J by 5 bases, leaving 10 bases between them. The CDR3 covers 13 residues. CDR3 in amino acids: CASRLQATGELFF. Here the CDR3 DNA reads TGTGCCAGCAGATTGCAGGCTACCGGGGAGCTGTTTTTT.

There are a few counts of this clone. This chain's CDR3 is CSAKTGANTEAFF. DNA for the CDR3: TGCAGCGCCAAGACAGGGGCAAACACTGAAGCTTTCTTT. This chain connects TRBV29-1 to TRBJ1-1; 8 bases align to TRBD1. The J segment lost 2 bases and the V segment lost 7 bases, leaving 6 bases of the junction unmatched. The CDR3 is 13 residues long. The germline V gene has CDR1 SQVTM and CDR2 ANQGSEA.

This clone was counted between two and nine times. The rearrangement links TRBV9 to TRBJ1-2, with D possibly TRBD1 on 6 matching bases. Between the trimmed V and J ends, which lost 3 bases and 4 bases, there was a span of 19 bases. The CDR3 is 16 residues long. Germline-derived CDR1 and CDR2 are SGDLS and YYNGEE. CDR3 sequence reads: CASSGAGTPFVYGYTF. In nucleotides, the CDR3 is TGTGCCAGCAGCGGGGCCGGGACACCTTTCGTCTATGGCTACACCTTC.

This rearrangement joins TRBV29-1 to TRBJ1-2, with TRBD1 as a possible D gene (6 bases). The V and J ends lost 3 bases and 7 bases respectively, with 12 bases between them. Per germline, CDR1 SQVTM and CDR2 ANQGSEA. The CDR3 totals 12 residues. CDR3 in DNA: TGCAGCGTTGACGCGGGGGCAGGTGGCTACACCTTC. Protein sequence: CSVDAGAGGYTF.

This chain links TRBV27 with TRBJ2-2; 7 bases are shared with TRBD1. This CDR3 comprises 15 residues. Germline assignment: CDR1 MNHEY and CDR2 SMNVEV (reference sequence). The V gene end was trimmed by 7 bases and the J gene end by 4 bases; junction bases not matched to a gene: 9. The CDR3 DNA reads TGTGCCAGCACCACCGGACAGGTTGTCACCGGGGAGCTGTTTTTT. This translates into CASTTGQVVTGELFF.

The genes are TRBV28 and TRBJ1-5; 8 nucleotides align to TRBD1. The V gene's germline CDR1 is MDHEN and CDR2 SYDVKM. There are 15 residues in the CDR3. Losses at the gene ends were 6 bases for V and 2 bases for J; bases not matched to a gene: 6. CDR3 nucleotides: TGTGCCAGCAGGCCAGACAGGGGAGGCAATCAGCCCCAGCATTTT. Protein sequence: CASRPDRGGNQPQHF.

The chain has TRBV19 and TRBJ2-1; TRBD1 agrees at 9 bases. Per germline, CDR1 LNHDA and CDR2 SQIVND (reference sequence). The junction had 7 bases not matched to a gene; V was cut back by 4 bases and J by 6 bases. The CDR3 extends over 15 amino acids. The CDR3 loop is CASSTGTGNSNEQFF. The DNA for the CDR3 is TGTGCCAGTAGTACCGGGACAGGGAATAGCAATGAGCAGTTCTTC. Supplemented by reference TRBV19 and TRBJ2-1, the full variable domain reads DGGITQSPKYLFRKEGQNVTLSCEQNLNHDAMYWYRQDPGQGLRLIYYSQIVNDFQKGDIAEGYSVSREKKESFPLTVTSAQKNPTAFYLCASSTGTGNSNEQFFGPGTRLTVL.

The V gene is TRBV19, the J gene TRBJ2-4; D possibly uses TRBD1 or TRBD2 (5 bases each). Germline CDR1 is LNHDA and CDR2 is SQIVND (reference sequence). Trimming took off 7 bases at V and 7 bases at J, with 14 bases between the two ends. The CDR3 contains 13 residues. The CDR3 DNA follows: TGTGCCAGTAATCACCGGGACGGTAACATTCAGTACTTC. Protein sequence: CASNHRDGNIQYF.

V usage is TRBV2 and J usage is TRBJ2-7; 8 nucleotides align to TRBD1. With V trimmed by 7 bases and J by 3 bases, 11 bases remained unmatched. The V gene's germline CDR1 is SNHLY and CDR2 FYNNEI. The CDR3 length is 15 residues. The CDR3 DNA reads as TGTGCCAGCATCAAGCTAGGACAGGGCATCTACGAGCAGTACTTC. As protein: CASIKLGQGIYEQYF.

The CDR3 here is CASSLAGQGGYEQYF. DNA of the CDR3: TGTGCCAGCTCACTAGCGGGACAGGGGGGCTACGAGCAGTACTTC. The V and J genes are TRBV18 and TRBJ2-7; 11 nucleotides match TRBD1. This CDR3 comprises 15 residues. Per germline, CDR1 KGHSH and CDR2 LQKENI. V gave up 4 bases and J gave up 3 bases; unmatched junction bases: 5. The complete variable domain, with remaining parts taken from reference TRBV18 and TRBJ2-7, reads NAGVMQNPRHLVRRRGQEARLRCSPMKGHSHVYWYRQLPEEGLKFMVYLQKENIIDESGMPKERFSAEFPKEGPSILRIQQVVRGDSAAYFCASSLAGQGGYEQYFGPGTRLTVT.

As concerns this clone: The germline gene is not matched at one end of the junction; a read error may be the cause. The V and J genes are TRBV7-6 and TRBJ2-7; 9 bases are a match to TRBD1. The CDR3 is 13 amino acids. Germline V gene sequence: CDR1 SGHVS, CDR2 FNYEAQ. The CDR3 here is CASSLKEGGTGHF. CDR3 bases: TGTGCCAGCAGCTTAAAAGAGGGTGGGACAGGGCATTTC.

This clone showed up just a few times. V is TRBV6-6 and J is TRBJ2-3; perhaps TRBD2 as D (6 bases). The germline V gene encodes CDR1 MNHNY and CDR2 SVGAGI (reference sequence). This CDR3 contains 15 residues. The V end was cut by 0 bases, the J end by 5 bases, with 12 bases between. The CDR3 DNA reads as TGTGCCAGCAGTTACTCACTAGCCCTGGGAGATACGCAGTATTTT. Its translation is CASSYSLALGDTQYF.

The chain employs TRBV4-3 and TRBJ2-3, with D uncertain. This CDR3 has 17 residues. Germline CDR1 is LGHNA and CDR2 is YSLEER. Trimming pared 0 bases from V and 0 bases from J, leaving 13 bases between. The CDR3 region has the DNA TGCGCCAGCAGCCAAGATAGGACCGGTGCTAGCACAGATACGCAGTATTTT. It translates to CASSQDRTGASTDTQYF.

The chain links TRBV25-1 to TRBJ1-2; tentatively, D is TRBD1 (5 bases). CDR3 length: 14 amino acids. From germline, CDR1 is MGHDK and CDR2 SYGVNS. The V gene lost 1 base and the J gene lost 0 bases, with 6 bases spanning the gap. DNA of the CDR3: TGTGCCAGCAGTGAATGGGGGGCTAACTATGGCTACACCTTC. Translation gives CASSEWGANYGYTF.

This clone was found a few times. This chain joins TRBV14 and TRBJ2-3, with 8 bases fitting TRBD1. This CDR3 spans 16 amino acids. Germline CDR1 and CDR2: SGHDN and FVKESK. V shed 6 bases, J shed 4 bases, and the junction held 12 bases outside the gene matches. The DNA for the CDR3 is TGTGCCAGCAGATACGGGACAGGCTTGTTCGCAGATACGCAGTATTTT. It is translated as CASRYGTGLFADTQYF.

The sample holds a few counts of this clone. The J gene is TRBJ2-1, the V gene TRBV7-9; 12 bases align to TRBD2. CDR1 SEHNR and CDR2 FQNEAQ come from the germline V gene (reference sequence). This CDR3 has 15 amino acids. V lost 5 bases to trimming and J lost 7 bases; unmatched junction nucleotides: 6. The CDR3 loop is CASSPRLAGENEQFF. CDR3 DNA sequence: TGTGCCAGCAGCCCGAGACTAGCGGGGGAGAATGAGCAGTTCTTC. The whole variable domain, filled in from reference TRBV7-9 and TRBJ2-1, reads DTGVSQNPRHKITKRGQNVTFRCDPISEHNRLYWYRQTLGQGPEFLTYFQNEAQLEKSRLLSDRFSAERPKGSFSTLEIQRTEQGDSAMYLCASSPRLAGENEQFFGPGTRLTVL.

There are a few counts of this clone. The V call is TRBV28, the J call TRBJ2-7; no clear D gene. The germline V gene encodes CDR1 MDHEN and CDR2 SYDVKM. The CDR3 has 12 amino acids. V gave up 7 bases and J gave up 0 bases, with 7 bases separating them. In nucleotides, the CDR3 is TGTGCCAGCACCCGATACTCCTACGAGCAGTACTTC. This gives the protein CASTRYSYEQYF.

The J gene is TRBJ2-3, the V gene TRBV4-3; 12 positions match TRBD1. Germline V gene data show CDR1 as LGHNA and CDR2 as YSLEER. Trimming removed 2 bases from V and 8 bases from J; junction bases left unmatched: 11. This CDR3 is 17 amino acids long. The CDR3 spells CASSQPGQGAEVGTQYF. The CDR3 coding sequence is TGCGCCAGCAGCCAACCGGGACAGGGGGCGGAAGTTGGTACGCAGTATTTT.

The chain employs TRBV4-2 and TRBJ1-2, with D possibly TRBD1 on 6 matching bases. V lost 0 bases and J lost 8, with 16 bases in between. This CDR3 is 15 amino acids long. Germline V CDR1 and CDR2: LGHNA, YNFKEQ. The CDR3 DNA reads TGTGCCAGCAGCCAAGAGACAGGCTACCTAGAGGGCTACACCTTC. Protein: CASSQETGYLEGYTF.